The 26 T cell receptor beta chains given below trace back to one sample, sequenced in a study of blood T cells in healthy people across ages. Then a second PCR, running roughly 7 to 11 cycles, was carried out with a sample-barcoded 5' primer and a J-beta primer mix. TCRdb used MiXCR to reprocess the 5' RACE reads, holding one entry per CDR3 protein. The sample shows 800,000 or so distinct CDR3 sequences, roughly 25% of them seen only once. This sample was also put to use in a study of T cells of mothers and their children.

Input material: blood. Every receptor here comes from a boy between 10 and 17 years old in good health.

As to this clonotype: Since the CDR3 does not end with the conserved phenylalanine or tryptophan, this likely comes from a read error. The J gene is TRBJ1-2, the V gene TRBV7-9; D not certain. Germline lookup yields CDR1 SEHNR and CDR2 FQNEAQ (reference sequence). CDR3 length equals 16 residues. This CDR3 reads CASSLNPPRIGYGYTI. In DNA, the CDR3 is TGCGCCAGCAGCTTAAACCCCCCAAGGATAGGCTATGGCTACACCATC.

This clonotype was counted a few times. V is TRBV15 and J is TRBJ2-5; D might be TRBD1 (6 bases). CDR3 length equals 15 residues. V was clipped by 3 bases and J by 4 bases, with 15 bases between them. In germline, CDR1 is LNHNV, CDR2 YYDKDF (reference sequence). The CDR3 sequence is CATSRLWDKGETQYF. In DNA form, the CDR3 reads TGTGCCACCAGCAGGCTCTGGGACAAGGGAGAGACCCAGTACTTC.

The rearrangement links TRBV13 to TRBJ2-1, with TRBD1 identical over 8 bases. V lost 6 bases to trimming and J lost 7 bases; unmatched junction nucleotides: 17. This CDR3 is 17 amino acids long. Germline V gene lookup returns CDR1 PRHDT and CDR2 FYEKMQ (reference sequence). The CDR3 sequence: CASRPQGAGGLDNEQFF. In DNA form, the CDR3 reads TGTGCCAGCAGACCCCAGGGGGCAGGGGGCCTTGATAATGAGCAGTTCTTC. The full variable domain, with the rest looked up from reference TRBV13 and TRBJ2-1, is AAGVIQSPRHLIKEKRETATLKCYPIPRHDTVYWYQQGPGQDPQFLISFYEKMQSDKGSIPDRFSAQQFSDYHSELNMSSLELGDSALYFCASRPQGAGGLDNEQFFGPGTRLTVL.

The chain uses TRBV7-9 and TRBJ2-5, with D hard to call. The J call is in doubt because the DNA end fits TRBJ2-7 better. CDR3 length equals 13 residues. Looked up from germline, CDR1 is SEHNR and CDR2 is FQNEAQ (reference sequence). In DNA, the CDR3 is TGTGCCAGCAGCTTGGGTGGTCAGGACGAGCAGTACTTC. This translates into CASSLGGQDEQYF.

This clonotype was counted between two and nine times. V is TRBV4-1 and J is TRBJ2-1; possibly TRBD1 for D (5 bases). Trimming pared 1 base from V and 4 bases from J, leaving 14 bases between. The CDR3 spans 16 residues. Germline CDR1 and CDR2: MGHRA and YSYEKL. This CDR3 is CASSQGTNRAYNEQFF. DNA for the CDR3: TGCGCCAGCAGCCAAGGGACAAATCGGGCTTACAATGAGCAGTTCTTC.

The chain joins TRBV20-1 to TRBJ1-5; D remains ambiguous. Germline CDR1 DFQATT, CDR2 SNEGSKA (reference sequence). The CDR3 spans 15 residues. Trimming shortened V by 0 bases and J by 11 bases, and 20 bases separated the two germline ends. CDR3 bases: TGCAGTGCTAGAGATCAGCGGGCCCCGATTCGGACCCAGCATTTT. Translating gives CSARDQRAPIRTQHF.

A few counts support this clonotype. This CDR3 reads CSVAGEGGELFF. The CDR3 DNA sequence: TGCAGCGTTGCTGGGGAGGGCGGGGAGCTGTTTTTT. J is TRBJ2-2 and V is TRBV29-1; 7 bases fit TRBD2. The CDR3 extends over 12 amino acids. Germline CDR1 reads SQVTM; CDR2 reads ANQGSEA. After removal of 4 bases from V and 7 bases from J, the junction contained 3 bases not matched to a gene.

This chain connects TRBV18 to TRBJ1-4; D not resolved. V was clipped by 2 bases and J by 2 bases, with 15 bases between them. Germline values: CDR1 KGHSH, CDR2 LQKENI. The CDR3 sequence is 17 residues long. The CDR3 loop is CASSPEAVAWTNEKLFF. DNA of the CDR3: TGTGCCAGCTCACCAGAGGCAGTTGCTTGGACTAATGAAAAACTGTTTTTT.

This chain uses TRBV10-3 with TRBJ1-2; possibly TRBD1 for D (6 bases). Looked up from germline, CDR1 is ENHRY and CDR2 is SYGVKD. V lost 2 bases and J lost 4, with 11 bases in between. The CDR3 contains 14 residues. In DNA, the CDR3 is TGTGCCATCAGTGAGCCGAGACAGGCCTATGGCTACACCTTC. This sequence encodes CAISEPRQAYGYTF.

This chain links TRBV19 with TRBJ1-2; D remains ambiguous. With 3 bases removed from V and 6 bases from J, the gap between germline ends came to 11 bases. Germline lookup yields CDR1 LNHDA and CDR2 SQIVND (reference sequence). CDR3 length: 13 amino acids. CDR3 nucleotides: TGTGCCAGTAGTATCCGGGAGTGGGATGGCTACACCTTC. This codes for CASSIREWDGYTF.

The chain employs TRBV7-2 and TRBJ1-1; a possible D gene is TRBD1 (6 bases). The CDR3 length is 13 residues. The V gene lost 5 bases and the J gene lost 3 bases, with 10 bases spanning the gap. CDR1 and CDR2 (germline): SGHTA, FQGNSA. Written as DNA, the CDR3 is TGTGCCAGCAGCAAAACAGGGTACACTGAAGCTTTCTTT. This gives the protein CASSKTGYTEAFF.

The rearrangement uses TRBV6-5 and TRBJ2-1; D remains unclear. The last part of the DNA fits TRBJ2-7 better; the J call may be wrong. Per the germline V gene, CDR1 is MNHEY and CDR2 is SVGAGI. The CDR3 runs to 13 residues. CDR3 region: CASTNGPSYEQYF. The CDR3 DNA reads TGTGCCAGCACCAACGGGCCATCCTACGAGCAGTACTTC.

The chain links TRBV12-3 or TRBV12-4 to TRBJ2-3, with D perhaps TRBD2 (7 bases). There are 14 residues in the CDR3. V dropped 5 bases and J dropped 6 bases, with 15 bases sitting between them. The CDR3 here is CASSTRGGADTQYF. Here the CDR3 DNA reads TGTGCCAGCAGTACTAGAGGGGGGGCGGATACGCAGTATTTT.

This clonotype has just a few counts. This rearrangement joins TRBV27 to TRBJ2-5; 9 bases align to TRBD2. V lost 5 bases and J lost 11; bases outside the gene matches: 18. Germline loops: CDR1 MNHEY, CDR2 SMNVEV (reference sequence). The CDR3 spans 16 residues. The CDR3 DNA follows: TGTGCCAGCAGTCCCCGTGGTAGCGGGAGTCCCCTGGGGCAGTACTTC. It specifies CASSPRGSGSPLGQYF.

This chain links TRBV6-2 or TRBV6-3 with TRBJ2-1; D is unclear. Trimming left V 2 bases short and J 0 bases short, with 17 bases between. CDR3 size: 18 residues. Germline V gene sequence: CDR1 MNHEY, CDR2 SVGEGT. CDR3 nucleotides: TGTGCCAGCAGTTACGGATTGGATCTGGCAGTCTCCTACAATGAGCAGTTCTTC. It is translated as CASSYGLDLAVSYNEQFF.

This chain's CDR3 is CSAEGTGGSEAFF. CDR3 bases: TGCAGCGCAGAGGGGACAGGCGGTTCTGAAGCTTTCTTT. The V and J genes are TRBV29-1 and TRBJ1-1; 8 nucleotides match TRBD1. Germline V gene lookup returns CDR1 SQVTM and CDR2 ANQGSEA. This CDR3 region has 13 residues. J lost 6 bases, V lost 7 bases, and 10 bases had no gene match.

V gene TRBV9 combines with J gene TRBJ2-7; possibly TRBD1 or TRBD2 for D (6 bases each). The CDR3 loop spans 15 amino acids. From germline, CDR1 is SGDLS and CDR2 YYNGEE. V shed 3 bases and J shed 1 base, with 14 bases lying between them. CDR3 amino acids: CASSAGGGASYEQYF. CDR3 nucleotides: TGTGCCAGCAGCGCCGGAGGGGGAGCGTCCTACGAGCAGTACTTC.

This chain connects TRBV7-2 to TRBJ2-6; D may match TRBD1 or TRBD2 (5 bases each). The CDR3 is 18 amino acids. Germline-derived CDR1 and CDR2 are SGHTA and FQGNSA. The germline V and J ends were trimmed by 3 bases and 0 bases, with 15 bases remaining between them. CDR3 region: CASSFDGGGSSGANVLTF. The CDR3, as DNA: TGTGCCAGCAGCTTTGATGGGGGTGGGTCCTCTGGGGCCAACGTCCTGACTTTC.

V and J are TRBV6-5 and TRBJ2-5; D remains unclear. In germline, CDR1 is MNHEY, CDR2 SVGAGI. The CDR3 is 15 residues long. With 0 bases removed from V and 2 bases from J, the gap between germline ends came to 10 bases. In nucleotides, the CDR3 is TGTGCCAGCAGTTACTCGTGGCAGTTTCAAGAGACCCAGTACTTC. Its protein product is CASSYSWQFQETQYF.

In DNA, the CDR3 is TGTGCCAGCAGCTTGGCCACACAGGGTTCCTACGAGCAGTACTTC. Its translation is CASSLATQGSYEQYF. The chain couples TRBV13 to TRBJ2-7, with D possibly TRBD1 on 6 matching bases. V was trimmed by 3 bases and J by 1 base, leaving 13 bases between them. Germline loops: CDR1 PRHDT, CDR2 FYEKMQ (reference sequence). The CDR3 contains 15 residues.

This clonotype was counted a few times. The junction and the germline gene differ at one end; a read error may be behind it. The V gene is TRBV5-1, the J gene TRBJ2-5; 15 nucleotides agree with TRBD2. CDR1 SGHRS and CDR2 YFSETQ come from the germline V gene. This CDR3 is 16 amino acids long. CDR3 nucleotides: TGCACCAGCAGCCAAGGACTAGCGGGAGGGATCGAGACCCAGTACTTC. This encodes CTSSQGLAGGIETQYF.

This clonotype occurred a few times. The chain couples TRBV5-8 to TRBJ2-3, with D hard to call. Germline lookup yields CDR1 SGHTS and CDR2 YDEGEE. The CDR3 loop spans 15 amino acids. Trimming shortened V by 0 bases and J by 3 bases, and 11 bases separated the two germline ends. CDR3: CASSLEALGTDTQYF. CDR3 bases: TGTGCCAGCAGCTTGGAAGCACTGGGGACAGATACGCAGTATTTT.

The table lists this clonotype with a few counts. V and J are TRBV6-5 and TRBJ1-1, with D tentatively TRBD1 (5 bases). The CDR3 is 17 residues long. Germline-derived CDR1 and CDR2 are MNHEY and SVGAGI. V lost 5 bases and J lost 0, with 19 bases in between. CDR3: CASSHLGQIKMNTEAFF. DNA for the CDR3: TGTGCCAGCAGTCACCTGGGGCAGATCAAAATGAACACTGAAGCTTTCTTT.

This clonotype is labeled as medium-sized. V gene TRBV12-3 or TRBV12-4 combines with J gene TRBJ1-1, with 7 nucleotides matching TRBD1. The CDR3 runs 12 residues. After removal of 5 bases from V and 7 bases from J, the junction contained 4 bases not matched to a gene. The DNA for the CDR3 is TGTGCCAGCAGTCGGCCAGGGGGTGAAGCTTTCTTT. It translates to CASSRPGGEAFF.

This clonotype was detected a few times. The CDR3 sequence is CASSQVGEGAEAFF. The DNA of the CDR3 is TGCGCCAGCAGCCAGGTGGGGGAAGGGGCTGAAGCTTTCTTT. The chain employs TRBV4-1 and TRBJ1-1; perhaps TRBD1 as D (5 bases). Per germline, CDR1 MGHRA and CDR2 YSYEKL. The CDR3 is made up of 14 amino acids. V dropped 3 bases and J dropped 6 bases, with 14 bases sitting between them.

The chain joins TRBV20-1 to TRBJ2-7, with TRBD2 matching over 7 bases. CDR1 DFQATT and CDR2 SNEGSKA come from the germline V gene (reference sequence). The CDR3 totals 13 residues. The V segment lost 6 bases and the J segment 3 bases; nucleotides outside the gene matches: 8. CDR3 region: CSADAGEIYEQYF. CDR3 sequence (DNA): TGCAGTGCGGATGCGGGGGAAATCTACGAGCAGTACTTC.